The following is a T cell receptor beta chain sequence with its context. As yet, its antigen is unknown. This sample is part of a study of identifying expanded T cells in peripheral blood. General study results and limits: Technical replicates showed approximately 1.2 changed clones; two weeks around 15; four weeks 19.

The CDR3 is made up of 13 amino acids. Trimming pared 4 bases from V and 6 bases from J, leaving 12 bases between. Germline values: CDR1 SGHTA, CDR2 FQGNSA. The assay was immunoSEQ multiplex PCR, and TCRdb's table has in-frame clones only and misses some. The data hold some 93,000 clones, with 88% observed a single time. The sample consisted of blood. The receptor's source is a person aged 18-70 years in good health. The V call is TRBV7-2, the J call TRBJ1-1; tentative D call: TRBD1 (5 bases). The CDR3 protein is CASSSGLGAEAFF. CDR3 in DNA: TGTGCCAGCAGCTCCGGACTGGGGGCTGAAGCTTTCTTT.